This TCR beta chain stems from a study of long-term antiretroviral therapy in people with HIV. Study-wide background: In the earliest collections, sampling predates the 2015 immediate-ART recommendation by about a decade.

Germline V gene lookup returns CDR1 MNHEY and CDR2 SMNVEV (reference sequence). V lost 5 bases and J lost 6; bases outside the gene matches: 6. This CDR3 has 15 amino acids. The libraries were made with immunoSEQ v3.0 at survey level. Repertoires were generated with immunoSEQ multiplex PCR, while TCRdb's copy carries only in-frame clones and drops some. The table records 10,000 to 15,000 clones, around 77% of them present only once. In the case of this clone: Antigen: not known.

Regarding the study as a whole: Dominant in the repertoire at all time points were clones expanded before ART.

All donors provided no fewer than one pre-ART and no fewer than two post-ART PBMC samples. Roughly 0.95-10 million cryopreserved PBMC were held in samples before DNA extraction. The receptor was isolated from a woman between 18 and 30 years old with HIV. The chain is built from TRBV27 and TRBJ2-7; TRBD2 aligns across 14 bases. Source: unsorted PBMCs, taken 1.3 years after starting antiretroviral therapy. The CDR3 protein is CASSPGTSGSAEQYF. The CDR3 DNA follows: TGTGCCAGCAGTCCCGGGACTAGCGGGAGCGCCGAGCAGTACTTC.